These 21 T cell receptor beta chains originate from one sample sequenced in a study of a mutant IDH1 vaccine in newly diagnosed glioma. TCRdb's table, derived via immunoSEQ multiplex PCR, lists solely in-frame clones and lacks some. The sample consists of around 59,000 clones, around 90% of them appearing once. The time point here: baseline, week 1 (first vaccination visit). As to treatment: pre-vaccination baseline after standard-of-care therapy. The sample consisted of PBMCs, taken from a glioma patient treated with radiotherapy, temozolomide or both. These receptors were taken from a man in his fifties or sixties with glioma.

This chain links TRBV28 with TRBJ1-2, with D perhaps matching TRBD1 (6 bases). Trimming removed 5 bases from V and 13 bases from J, with 26 bases in between. This CDR3 comprises 15 residues. In germline, CDR1 is MDHEN, CDR2 SYDVKM. The CDR3 region is CASSTWTEPEIRLTF. The DNA of the CDR3 is TGTGCCAGCAGTACCTGGACAGAGCCTGAGATCCGTCTCACCTTC.

The V and J genes are TRBV7-2 and TRBJ2-6, with 9 nucleotides matching TRBD2. V dropped 1 base and J dropped 0; count of bases not matched to a gene: 7. The CDR3 runs to 19 residues. Germline V CDR1 and CDR2: SGHTA, FQGNSA. The CDR3 region has the DNA TGTGCCAGCAGCTTAGTCCTACTAGCGGGTGTCTCTGGGGCCAACGTCCTGACTTTC. Its translation is CASSLVLLAGVSGANVLTF.

The chain has TRBV18 and TRBJ2-7, with no clear D. The germline CDR1 and CDR2 sequences are KGHSH and LQKENI. Trimming pared 3 bases from V and 0 bases from J, leaving 9 bases between. This CDR3 comprises 14 residues. This CDR3 reads CASSPAVHSYEQYF. As DNA, the CDR3 is TGTGCCAGCTCACCGGCAGTCCACTCCTACGAGCAGTACTTC.

V usage is TRBV7-2 and J usage is TRBJ2-5; 13 bases line up with TRBD2. J was trimmed by 6 bases and V by 5 bases; bases with no gene match: 12. The CDR3 has 17 amino acids. Germline loops: CDR1 SGHTA, CDR2 FQGNSA. The chain's CDR3 is CASSAGTSGTGGKTQYF. In DNA form, the CDR3 reads TGTGCCAGCAGCGCAGGGACTAGCGGGACCGGGGGGAAGACCCAGTACTTC.

The chain is built from TRBV4-1 and TRBJ2-7, with 8 bases aligning to TRBD1. Germline values: CDR1 MGHRA, CDR2 YSYEKL. The CDR3 is 15 residues long. V lost 2 bases, J lost 2 bases, and 5 bases stayed unmatched. DNA for the CDR3: TGCGCCAGCAGCCAATTCCGGACAGGGCCCTACGAGCAGTACTTC. Protein product: CASSQFRTGPYEQYF.

V gene TRBV9 combines with J gene TRBJ2-1; D may correspond to TRBD1 or TRBD2 (5 bases each). From germline, CDR1 is SGDLS and CDR2 YYNGEE. The V end lost 0 bases, the J end lost 7 bases, and 20 bases lay between the germline ends. There are 17 residues in the CDR3. CDR3 residues: CASSVAPSGTGSNEQFF. In nucleotides, the CDR3 is TGTGCCAGCAGCGTAGCCCCTTCCGGGACGGGGTCAAATGAGCAGTTCTTC.

The J gene is TRBJ1-2, the V gene TRBV13; TRBD1 matches 9 bases. The CDR3 loop spans 16 amino acids. CDR1 is PRHDT, CDR2 FYEKMQ, per germline (reference sequence). The junction had 10 bases not matched to a gene; V was cut back by 4 bases and J by 4 bases. The CDR3 is CASSSRYGQGPYGYTF. DNA of the CDR3: TGTGCCAGCAGCTCTCGCTATGGACAGGGGCCCTATGGCTACACCTTC.

This clone was picked up one time. This rearrangement joins TRBV30 to TRBJ1-4; D is undetermined. CDR1 GTSNPN and CDR2 SVGIG come from the germline V gene (reference sequence). Between the trimmed V and J ends, which lost 4 bases and 2 bases, there was a span of 8 bases. The CDR3 is 13 amino acids. CDR3 region: CAWTPGTNEKLFF. CDR3 sequence (DNA): TGTGCCTGGACCCCGGGGACTAATGAAAAACTGTTTTTT.

This clone appeared once. The chain combines TRBV7-2 with TRBJ2-7; no firm D call. The CDR3 extends over 13 amino acids. CDR1 is SGHTA and CDR2 is FQGNSA in the germline V gene. Trimming stripped 0 bases from V and 2 bases from J, with 5 bases between. The CDR3 loop reads CASSLARTYEQYF. In nucleotides, the CDR3 is TGTGCCAGCAGCTTAGCACGTACCTACGAGCAGTACTTC.

The chain couples TRBV2 to TRBJ2-2, with D hard to call. This CDR3 comprises 12 residues. The germline gives CDR1 SNHLY, CDR2 FYNNEI. V gave up 3 bases and J gave up 7 bases, with 6 bases separating them. Here the CDR3 DNA reads TGTGCCAGCAGTGACTTGCGCGGGGAGCTGTTTTTT. Protein product: CASSDLRGELFF.

This chain uses TRBV6-6 with TRBJ1-4, with D unclear. CDR3 length: 15 residues. The germline gives CDR1 MNHNY, CDR2 SVGAGI (reference sequence). V gave up 0 bases and J gave up 2 bases, with 7 bases separating them. DNA for the CDR3: TGTGCCAGCAGTTACTCGAGTTTCACTAATGAAAAACTGTTTTTT. Protein sequence: CASSYSSFTNEKLFF.

J is TRBJ2-5 and V is TRBV5-5; possible D gene TRBD1, 6 bases. This CDR3 is 17 amino acids long. Between the trimmed V and J ends, which lost 0 bases and 0 bases, there was a span of 15 bases. Germline CDR1 SGHKS, CDR2 YYEKEE (reference sequence). The CDR3 sequence is CASSLDGGGRDQETQYF. CDR3 nucleotides: TGTGCCAGCAGCTTGGATGGGGGCGGCAGGGACCAAGAGACCCAGTACTTC.

The V gene is TRBV2, the J gene TRBJ1-5, with D perhaps matching TRBD1 (5 bases). Germline CDR1 and CDR2: SNHLY and FYNNEI. CDR3 length equals 14 residues. Between the trimmed V and J ends, which lost 6 bases and 0 bases, there was a span of 9 bases. CDR3 residues: CASSDRFSNQPQHF. Written as DNA, the CDR3 is TGTGCCAGCAGCGACAGATTTAGCAATCAGCCCCAGCATTTT.

The chain is built from TRBV28 and TRBJ2-5; TRBD1 agrees at 10 bases. V trimming: 6 bases; J trimming: 4 bases; junction bases outside the gene matches: 2. Per the germline V gene, CDR1 is MDHEN and CDR2 is SYDVKM. There are 13 residues in the CDR3. CDR3 region: CASRRTGGETQYF. For the CDR3, the DNA is TGTGCCAGCAGGCGGACAGGGGGAGAGACCCAGTACTTC.

The chain combines TRBV14 with TRBJ2-7, with D uncertain. Germline CDR1 SGHDN, CDR2 FVKESK. CDR3 length equals 12 residues. Trimming removed 0 bases at V and 10 bases at J, with 10 bases between. The CDR3 DNA sequence: TGTGCCAGCAGCCAAGATCATCTACTCCAGTACTTC. This encodes CASSQDHLLQYF.

Concerning this clone: One end of the junction fails to match germline, which may point to a read error. This chain links TRBV30 with TRBJ2-1; 9 bases map to TRBD1. In germline, CDR1 is GTSNPN, CDR2 SVGIG (reference sequence). CDR3 size: 13 residues. CDR3 nucleotide sequence: TGTGCCTGGAGTGTAGAACAGGGGGCTTCCTCGGTCTTC. As protein: CAWSVEQGASSVF.

The chain recombines TRBV4-3 with TRBJ2-4; perhaps TRBD1 as D (6 bases). Trimming shortened V by 1 base and J by 2 bases, and 12 bases separated the two germline ends. The germline V gene has CDR1 LGHNA and CDR2 YSLEER. The CDR3 spans 16 residues. CDR3 in amino acids: CASSQAPTGTKNIQYF. In DNA form, the CDR3 reads TGCGCCAGCAGCCAAGCCCCCACAGGGACCAAAAACATTCAGTACTTC.

V is TRBV6-5 and J is TRBJ1-2, with D possibly matching TRBD1 (6 bases). V lost 0 bases to trimming and J lost 4 bases, with 9 bases between them. Germline CDR1 is MNHEY and CDR2 is SVGAGI. The CDR3 has 14 amino acids. CDR3 bases: TGTGCCAGCAGTTACTCGTGGACAGCCTATGGCTACACCTTC. As protein: CASSYSWTAYGYTF.

This clone showed up just once. The chain combines TRBV9 with TRBJ2-1; 10 positions match TRBD2. The CDR3 totals 15 residues. V shed 0 bases, J shed 9 bases, and the junction held 6 bases outside the gene matches. CDR1 and CDR2 from the germline V gene are SGDLS and YYNGEE. CDR3 amino acids: CASSVEREGRTEQFF. As DNA, the CDR3 is TGTGCCAGCAGCGTAGAGCGGGAGGGCCGCACTGAGCAGTTCTTC.

CDR3 DNA: TGTGCCAGCAGCCTGTCAGGGGGAAGGGGAACTGAAGCTTTCTTT. This codes for CASSLSGGRGTEAFF. This chain joins TRBV14 and TRBJ1-1; 7 bases are a match to TRBD1. This CDR3 region has 15 residues. The V and J ends lost 4 bases and 5 bases, in that order; junction bases with no gene match: 10. The germline gives CDR1 SGHDN, CDR2 FVKESK. The entire variable domain, with the rest obtained from reference TRBV14 and TRBJ1-1, is as follows: EAGVTQFPSHSVIEKGQTVTLRCDPISGHDNLYWYRRVMGKEIKFLLHFVKESKQDESGMPNNRFLAERTGGTYSTLKVQPAELEDSGVYFCASSLSGGRGTEAFFGQGTRLTVV.

This clone was seen only a few times. The chain couples TRBV28 to TRBJ2-3; a possible D gene is TRBD1 (7 bases). The CDR3 has 15 residues. Germline-derived CDR1 and CDR2 are MDHEN and SYDVKM. V was cut by 3 bases and J by 1 base, with 11 bases left in between. The CDR3 loop reads CASSFQGGGTDTQYF. CDR3 DNA: TGTGCCAGCAGTTTCCAGGGGGGTGGCACAGATACGCAGTATTTT. Combining the CDR3 with reference TRBV28 and TRBJ2-3 gives the whole variable domain DVKVTQSSRYLVKRTGEKVFLECVQDMDHENMFWYRQDPGLGLRLIYFSYDVKMKEKGDIPEGYSVSREKKERFSLILESASTNQTSMYLCASSFQGGGTDTQYFGPGTRLTVL.